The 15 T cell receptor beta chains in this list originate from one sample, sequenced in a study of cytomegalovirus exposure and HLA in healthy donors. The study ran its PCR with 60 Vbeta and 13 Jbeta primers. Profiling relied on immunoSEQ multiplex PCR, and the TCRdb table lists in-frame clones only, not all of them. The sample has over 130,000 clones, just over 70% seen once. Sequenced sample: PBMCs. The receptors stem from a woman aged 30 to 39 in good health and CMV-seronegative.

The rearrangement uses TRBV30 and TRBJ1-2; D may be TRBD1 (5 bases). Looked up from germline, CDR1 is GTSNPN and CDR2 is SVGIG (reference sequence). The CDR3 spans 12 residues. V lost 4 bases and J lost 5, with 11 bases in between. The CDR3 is CAWNGGGYGYTF. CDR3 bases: TGTGCCTGGAACGGGGGAGGGTATGGCTACACCTTC.

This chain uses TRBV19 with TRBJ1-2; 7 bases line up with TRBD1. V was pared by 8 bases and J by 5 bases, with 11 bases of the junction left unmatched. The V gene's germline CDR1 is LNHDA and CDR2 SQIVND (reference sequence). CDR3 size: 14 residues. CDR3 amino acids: CASSPRDRFYGYTF. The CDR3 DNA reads TGTGCCAGTTCCCCCAGGGACAGATTTTATGGCTACACCTTC. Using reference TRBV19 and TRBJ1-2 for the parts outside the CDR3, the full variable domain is DGGITQSPKYLFRKEGQNVTLSCEQNLNHDAMYWYRQDPGQGLRLIYYSQIVNDFQKGDIAEGYSVSREKKESFPLTVTSAQKNPTAFYLCASSPRDRFYGYTFGSGTRLTVV.

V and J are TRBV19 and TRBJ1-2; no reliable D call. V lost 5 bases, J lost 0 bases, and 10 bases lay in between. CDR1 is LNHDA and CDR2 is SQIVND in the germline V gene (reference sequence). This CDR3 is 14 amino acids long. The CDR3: CASSSVAANYGYTF. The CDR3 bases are TGTGCCAGTAGTTCAGTCGCGGCTAACTATGGCTACACCTTC. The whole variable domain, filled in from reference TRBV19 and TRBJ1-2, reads DGGITQSPKYLFRKEGQNVTLSCEQNLNHDAMYWYRQDPGQGLRLIYYSQIVNDFQKGDIAEGYSVSREKKESFPLTVTSAQKNPTAFYLCASSSVAANYGYTFGSGTRLTVV.

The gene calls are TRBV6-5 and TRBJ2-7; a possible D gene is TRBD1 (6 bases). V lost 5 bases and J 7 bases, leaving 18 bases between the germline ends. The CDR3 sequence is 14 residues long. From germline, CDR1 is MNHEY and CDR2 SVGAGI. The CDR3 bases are TGTGCCAGCAGTGGTGGGTGGGGGCGGAAAGAGCAGTACGTC. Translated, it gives CASSGGWGRKEQYV.

CDR3 protein: CSASMGYTF. The CDR3 region has the DNA TGCAGTGCTAGTATGGGCTACACCTTC. The chain combines TRBV20-1 with TRBJ1-2; D gene unclear. Germline assignment: CDR1 DFQATT and CDR2 SNEGSKA (reference sequence). V was cut by 3 bases and J by 8 bases, with 4 bases left in between. The CDR3 totals 9 residues.

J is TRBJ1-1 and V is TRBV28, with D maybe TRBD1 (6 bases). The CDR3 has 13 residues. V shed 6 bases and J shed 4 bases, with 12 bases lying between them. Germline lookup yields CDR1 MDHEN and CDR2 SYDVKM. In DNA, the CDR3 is TGTGCCAGCAGGCCGGACAGTCCCACTGAAGCTTTCTTT. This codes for CASRPDSPTEAFF.

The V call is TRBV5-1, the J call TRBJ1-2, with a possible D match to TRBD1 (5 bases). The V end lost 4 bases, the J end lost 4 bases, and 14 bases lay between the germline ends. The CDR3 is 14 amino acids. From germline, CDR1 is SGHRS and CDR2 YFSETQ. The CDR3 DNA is TGCGCCAGCAGCCGGGACCAGGGAGGCTATGGCTACACCTTC. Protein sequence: CASSRDQGGYGYTF. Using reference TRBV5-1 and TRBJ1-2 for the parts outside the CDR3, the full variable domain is KAGVTQTPRYLIKTRGQQVTLSCSPISGHRSVSWYQQTPGQGLQFLFEYFSETQRNKGNFPGRFSGRQFSNSRSEMNVSTLELGDSALYLCASSRDQGGYGYTFGSGTRLTVV.

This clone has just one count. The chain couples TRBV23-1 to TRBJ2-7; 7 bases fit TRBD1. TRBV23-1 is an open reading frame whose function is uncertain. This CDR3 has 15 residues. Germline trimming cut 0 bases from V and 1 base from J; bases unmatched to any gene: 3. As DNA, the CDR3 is TGCGCCAGCAGTCAATCGGGGGACAGATCCTACGAGCAGTACGTC. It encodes CASSQSGDRSYEQYV.

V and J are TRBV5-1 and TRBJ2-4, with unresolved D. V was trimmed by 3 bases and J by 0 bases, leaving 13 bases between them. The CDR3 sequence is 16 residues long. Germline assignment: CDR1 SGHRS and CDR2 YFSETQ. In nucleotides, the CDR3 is TGCGCCAGCAGCTCCACTGCTGAGCTAGCCAAAAACATTCAGTACTTC. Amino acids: CASSSTAELAKNIQYF. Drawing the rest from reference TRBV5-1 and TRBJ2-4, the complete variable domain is KAGVTQTPRYLIKTRGQQVTLSCSPISGHRSVSWYQQTPGQGLQFLFEYFSETQRNKGNFPGRFSGRQFSNSRSEMNVSTLELGDSALYLCASSSTAELAKNIQYFGAGTRLSVL.

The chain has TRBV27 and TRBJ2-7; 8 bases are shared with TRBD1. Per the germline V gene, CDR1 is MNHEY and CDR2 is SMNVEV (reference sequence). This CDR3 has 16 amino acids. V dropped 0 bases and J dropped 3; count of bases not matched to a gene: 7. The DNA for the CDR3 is TGTGCCAGCAGTTTATCTACCCCGGACAGGGACTACGAGCAGTACTTC. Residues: CASSLSTPDRDYEQYF.

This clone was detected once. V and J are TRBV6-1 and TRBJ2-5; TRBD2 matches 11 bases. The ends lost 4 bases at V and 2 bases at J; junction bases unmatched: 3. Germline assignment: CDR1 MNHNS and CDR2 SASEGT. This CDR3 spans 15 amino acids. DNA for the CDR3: TGTGCCAGCAGTGTTTTAGCGGGGGGGCAAGAGACCCAGTACTTC. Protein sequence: CASSVLAGGQETQYF.

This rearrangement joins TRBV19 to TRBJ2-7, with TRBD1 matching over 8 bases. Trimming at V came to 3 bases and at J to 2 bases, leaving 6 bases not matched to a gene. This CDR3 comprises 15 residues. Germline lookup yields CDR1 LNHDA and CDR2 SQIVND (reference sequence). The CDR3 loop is CASSITGGGPYEQYF. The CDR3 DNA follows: TGTGCCAGTAGTATCACAGGGGGTGGTCCCTACGAGCAGTACTTC.

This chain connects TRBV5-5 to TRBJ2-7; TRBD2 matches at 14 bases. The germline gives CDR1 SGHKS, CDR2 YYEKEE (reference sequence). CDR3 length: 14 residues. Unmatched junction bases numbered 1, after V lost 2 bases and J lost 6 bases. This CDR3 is CASSFGTSGGEQYF. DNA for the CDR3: TGTGCCAGCAGCTTCGGGACTAGCGGGGGCGAGCAGTACTTC. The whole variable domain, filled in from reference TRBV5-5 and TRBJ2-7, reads DAGVTQSPTHLIKTRGQQVTLRCSPISGHKSVSWYQQVLGQGPQFIFQYYEKEERGRGNFPDRFSARQFPNYSSELNVNALLLGDSALYLCASSFGTSGGEQYFGPGTRLTVT.

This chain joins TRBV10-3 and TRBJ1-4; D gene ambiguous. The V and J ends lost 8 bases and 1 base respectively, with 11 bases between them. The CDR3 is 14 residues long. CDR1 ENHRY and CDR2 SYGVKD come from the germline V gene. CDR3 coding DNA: TGTGCCATCGGGAGGACCGAAACTAATGAAAAACTGTTTTTT. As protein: CAIGRTETNEKLFF.

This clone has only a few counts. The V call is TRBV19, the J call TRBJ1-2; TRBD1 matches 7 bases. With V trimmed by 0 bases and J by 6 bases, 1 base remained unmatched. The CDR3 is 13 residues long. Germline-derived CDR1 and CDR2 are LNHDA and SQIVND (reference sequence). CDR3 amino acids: CASSIDRGNGYTF. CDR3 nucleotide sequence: TGTGCCAGTAGTATAGACAGGGGGAATGGCTACACCTTC.